One and the same sample provided the 30 T cell receptor beta chains below, sequenced in a study of shared clonotypes between healthy human individuals. The naive CD8 subset, CD45RO-negative cells positively selected for CCR7, excluded terminally differentiated effector memory CD45RA+ cells. TCRdb's copy holds only in-frame clones and misses some; the assay was immunoSEQ multiplex PCR. The sample contains about 2.1 million clones, about 94% of which appear only once. Material for sequencing was naive CD8+ T cells from PBMCs. The origin of the receptors is a man younger than 35 in good health. Some clones in this sample may be carry-over from other donors' samples.

The chain joins TRBV5-5 to TRBJ1-2; 7 bases agree with TRBD1. The CDR3 covers 19 residues. Germline CDR1 SGHKS, CDR2 YYEKEE (reference sequence). Unmatched junction bases numbered 22, after V lost 4 bases and J lost 4 bases. The CDR3 DNA reads TGTGCCAGCAGCCCGAAAGGGGATAGACCGGGACAGTCCATCTATGGCTACACCTTC. Its protein is CASSPKGDRPGQSIYGYTF. The full variable domain, in which reference TRBV5-5 and TRBJ1-2 provide the parts outside the CDR3, is DAGVTQSPTHLIKTRGQQVTLRCSPISGHKSVSWYQQVLGQGPQFIFQYYEKEERGRGNFPDRFSARQFPNYSSELNVNALLLGDSALYLCASSPKGDRPGQSIYGYTFGSGTRLTVV.

Comment on this clone: The sample holds other DNA sequences that translate to the same CDR3. Here the CDR3 reads CASSLTGESYEQYF. CDR3 coding DNA: TGTGCCAGCAGTTTGACAGGCGAGAGCTACGAGCAGTACTTC. This chain connects TRBV28 to TRBJ2-7; D is possibly TRBD1 (6 bases). Per the germline V gene, CDR1 is MDHEN and CDR2 is SYDVKM. Trimming left V 3 bases short and J 3 bases short, with 12 bases between. This CDR3 contains 14 residues.

The chain combines TRBV16 with TRBJ2-6; D ambiguous. Trimming stripped 5 bases from V and 5 bases from J, with 10 bases between. The CDR3 spans 14 residues. Germline loops: CDR1 KGHSY, CDR2 FQNENV. The CDR3 bases are TGTGCCAGCAGCTCTAACGGCCGGGCCAACGTCCTGACTTTC. This gives the protein CASSSNGRANVLTF.

This sequence joins TRBV5-1 and TRBJ2-1, with 8 bases lining up with TRBD1. Unmatched junction bases numbered 8, after V lost 4 bases and J lost 8 bases. CDR1 is SGHRS and CDR2 is YFSETQ in the germline V gene. This CDR3 region has 14 residues. The CDR3 sequence is CASSGPDRGDEQFF. The CDR3 DNA sequence: TGCGCCAGCAGCGGCCCTGACAGGGGCGATGAGCAGTTCTTC.

This clone showed up just once. The V gene is TRBV14, the J gene TRBJ1-4; maybe TRBD1 (5 bases). CDR3 length: 17 residues. Germline V gives CDR1 SGHDN, CDR2 FVKESK. Trimming took off 1 base at V and 6 bases at J, with 18 bases between the two ends. This CDR3 reads CASSQVQRWDGHEKLFF. CDR3 in DNA: TGTGCCAGCAGCCAAGTCCAAAGATGGGACGGCCATGAAAAACTGTTTTTT.

This rearrangement joins TRBV27 to TRBJ1-1; D gene ambiguous. The length of the CDR3 is 14 residues. Per the germline V gene, CDR1 is MNHEY and CDR2 is SMNVEV (reference sequence). V was pared by 5 bases and J by 1 base, with 11 bases between. The CDR3 DNA is TGTGCCAGCAGTCCCCTGACGGGGAACACTGAAGCTTTCTTT. Its translation: CASSPLTGNTEAFF.

The chain carries TRBV9 and TRBJ2-2; possibly TRBD1 for D (7 bases). The germline V gene encodes CDR1 SGDLS and CDR2 YYNGEE. The V end was cut by 0 bases, the J end by 1 base, with 13 bases between. The CDR3 totals 17 residues. The CDR3 DNA is TGTGCCAGCAGCGTAGAGTCCCAGGGGGGGAACACCGGGGAGCTGTTTTTT. Translating gives CASSVESQGGNTGELFF. Filled out from reference TRBV9 and TRBJ2-2, the complete variable domain reads DSGVTQTPKHLITATGQRVTLRCSPRSGDLSVYWYQQSLDQGLQFLIQYYNGEERAKGNILERFSAQQFPDLHSELNLSSLELGDSALYFCASSVESQGGNTGELFFGEGSRLTVL.

The rearrangement links TRBV7-2 to TRBJ2-3, with D perhaps TRBD2 (5 bases). The V end lost 3 bases, the J end lost 6 bases, and 22 bases lay between the germline ends. Germline CDR1 is SGHTA and CDR2 is FQGNSA. CDR3 length: 17 residues. This CDR3 is CASSLKEGAPFEDTQYF. CDR3 DNA: TGTGCCAGCAGCTTGAAAGAGGGCGCCCCCTTCGAGGATACGCAGTATTTT.

This clone was recorded only once. J is TRBJ2-7 and V is TRBV11-2; TRBD1 matches at 9 bases. Germline V CDR1 and CDR2: SGHAT, FQNNGV. Unmatched junction bases numbered 7, after V lost 5 bases and J lost 5 bases. This CDR3 is 14 amino acids long. CDR3 bases: TGTGCCAGCAGCCCAAGGACAGGGGTCGACGAGCAGTACTTC. It translates to CASSPRTGVDEQYF.

V usage is TRBV27 and J usage is TRBJ2-7, with D possibly matching TRBD1 (5 bases). The V gene lost 2 bases and the J gene lost 3 bases, with 8 bases spanning the gap. Germline CDR1 is MNHEY and CDR2 is SMNVEV (reference sequence). This CDR3 region has 13 residues. The CDR3 coding sequence is TGTGCCAGCAGTTTAAACAGGTTCTACGAGCAGTACTTC. It yields the protein CASSLNRFYEQYF.

V and J are TRBV7-7 and TRBJ2-7, with 9 bases identical to TRBD2. Germline lookup yields CDR1 SSHAT and CDR2 FNYEAQ (reference sequence). V lost 3 bases and J lost 3; bases outside the gene matches: 6. This CDR3 comprises 15 residues. The CDR3 nucleotides are TGTGCCAGCAGCTTCCGCGCGGGAGGGAACTACGAGCAGTACTTC. Its protein is CASSFRAGGNYEQYF.

The CDR3 is CASSLFQGGFNTGELFF. The CDR3 bases are TGTGCCAGCAGCTTGTTCCAGGGGGGCTTTAACACCGGGGAGCTGTTTTTT. V gene TRBV5-6 combines with J gene TRBJ2-2, with D possibly TRBD1 on 7 matching bases. V lost 1 base and J lost 2, with 15 bases in between. The V gene's germline CDR1 is SGHDT and CDR2 YYEEEE. This CDR3 contains 17 residues.

V gene TRBV7-8 combines with J gene TRBJ2-7; 10 nucleotides align to TRBD2. This CDR3 has 17 amino acids. Germline CDR1 reads SGHVS; CDR2 reads FQNEAQ. The trim removed 0 bases at V and 4 bases at J, leaving 9 bases unmatched. Written as DNA, the CDR3 is TGTGCCAGCAGCTTAGCGCTAGCGGGAGCCCCTGGTTACGAGCAGTACTTC. Protein: CASSLALAGAPGYEQYF.

The V call is TRBV19, the J call TRBJ1-1, with D unresolved. CDR1 is LNHDA and CDR2 is SQIVND in the germline V gene (reference sequence). There are 14 residues in the CDR3. The V gene lost 7 bases and the J gene lost 0 bases, with 12 bases spanning the gap. For the CDR3, the DNA is TGTGCCAGTATCGTGAGAGGCGTGAACACTGAAGCTTTCTTT. It is translated as CASIVRGVNTEAFF.

This chain uses TRBV5-1 with TRBJ2-3, with 11 bases matching TRBD2. Germline V gene data show CDR1 as SGHRS and CDR2 as YFSETQ. This CDR3 is built from 17 residues. The V gene end was trimmed by 0 bases and the J gene end by 2 bases; junction bases not matched to a gene: 5. CDR3 sequence: CASSLELAGAVTDTQYF. For the CDR3, the DNA is TGCGCCAGCAGCTTGGAACTAGCGGGAGCCGTCACAGATACGCAGTATTTT.

The V and J genes are TRBV5-1 and TRBJ2-5, with 10 bases lining up with TRBD1. V trimming: 4 bases; J trimming: 4 bases; junction bases outside the gene matches: 7. In germline, CDR1 is SGHRS, CDR2 YFSETQ. This CDR3 region has 15 residues. CDR3 residues: CASSQGTGAGETQYF. The CDR3 DNA follows: TGCGCCAGCAGCCAAGGGACAGGGGCGGGAGAGACCCAGTACTTC.

Comments on this clone: This CDR3 is also generated by other DNA sequences in the sample. The chain couples TRBV29-1 to TRBJ2-2; 9 bases agree with TRBD1. CDR1 is SQVTM, CDR2 ANQGSEA, per germline. This CDR3 has 14 amino acids. Losses at the gene ends were 6 bases for V and 0 bases for J; bases not matched to a gene: 2. The CDR3 reads CSVDRGTNTGELFF. DNA of the CDR3: TGCAGCGTGGACAGGGGTACGAACACCGGGGAGCTGTTTTTT.

The J gene is TRBJ2-7, the V gene TRBV7-9; 9 bases map to TRBD1. Looked up from germline, CDR1 is SEHNR and CDR2 is FQNEAQ (reference sequence). This CDR3 contains 15 residues. With V trimmed by 5 bases and J by 5 bases, 10 bases remained unmatched. CDR3 in DNA: TGTGCCAGCAGCGAACCGGGACAGGGTGTCCACGAGCAGTACTTC. Its translation: CASSEPGQGVHEQYF.

V gene TRBV6-6 combines with J gene TRBJ1-1, with D unresolved. The CDR3 sequence is 14 residues long. Germline values: CDR1 MNHNY, CDR2 SVGAGI (reference sequence). The V end lost 5 bases, the J end lost 6 bases, and 16 bases lay between the germline ends. DNA for the CDR3: TGTGCCAGCAGTCTCGGGATACCCGTAGCTGAAGCTTTCTTT. It codes for CASSLGIPVAEAFF.

This clone is a singleton in its sample. The chain joins TRBV4-3 to TRBJ2-3; 8 nucleotides match TRBD2. After removal of 6 bases from V and 3 bases from J, the junction contained 8 bases not matched to a gene. CDR3 length equals 15 residues. Per the germline V gene, CDR1 is LGHNA and CDR2 is YSLEER. CDR3 region: CASSPRASGTDTQYF. In nucleotides, the CDR3 is TGCGCCAGCAGTCCAAGGGCTAGCGGGACAGATACGCAGTATTTT.

As for this clone: This same CDR3 is encoded by further DNA sequences in the sample. The V gene is TRBV6-1, the J gene TRBJ2-7, with 10 bases fitting TRBD2. CDR3 length: 15 residues. Germline V gives CDR1 MNHNS, CDR2 SASEGT. V trimming: 3 bases; J trimming: 2 bases; junction bases outside the gene matches: 4. The CDR3 coding sequence is TGTGCCAGCAGTGAGGGGCTAGCGGGAGCCTACGAGCAGTACTTC. This encodes CASSEGLAGAYEQYF.

This chain connects TRBV7-8 to TRBJ2-1; TRBD1 agrees at 8 bases. Germline V CDR1 and CDR2: SGHVS, FQNEAQ. Trimming cost V 5 bases and J 5 bases; bases outside gene matches: 5. The CDR3 spans 14 residues. For the CDR3, the DNA is TGTGCCAGCAGCCCTTCGACAGGGGACAATGAGCAGTTCTTC. This gives the protein CASSPSTGDNEQFF.

The rearrangement links TRBV27 to TRBJ1-1, with D hard to call. Germline CDR1 MNHEY, CDR2 SMNVEV (reference sequence). V was shortened by 0 bases and J by 6 bases, with 8 bases between the two germline ends. The CDR3 sequence is 13 residues long. CDR3 nucleotides: TGTGCCAGCAGTTTATCAGGGTCCGCTGAAGCTTTCTTT. Translating gives CASSLSGSAEAFF.

The V gene is TRBV2, the J gene TRBJ1-1; a possible D gene is TRBD1 (5 bases). The CDR3 sequence is 15 residues long. The V gene lost 6 bases and the J gene lost 0 bases, with 14 bases spanning the gap. CDR1 and CDR2 (germline): SNHLY, FYNNEI. The CDR3 reads CASRGGLSMNTEAFF. The CDR3, as DNA: TGTGCCAGCAGGGGGGGGTTAAGCATGAACACTGAAGCTTTCTTT. Drawing the rest from reference TRBV2 and TRBJ1-1, the complete variable domain is EPEVTQTPSHQVTQMGQEVILRCVPISNHLYFYWYRQILGQKVEFLVSFYNNEISEKSEIFDDQFSVERPDGSNFTLKIRSTKLEDSAMYFCASRGGLSMNTEAFFGQGTRLTVV.

The chain has TRBV7-8 and TRBJ2-2, with D unresolved. This CDR3 region has 14 residues. CDR1 is SGHVS, CDR2 FQNEAQ, per germline. V was cut by 1 base and J by 3 bases, with 6 bases left in between. DNA for the CDR3: TGTGCCAGCAGCTTAGTTCTTTACACCGGGGAGCTGTTTTTT. As protein: CASSLVLYTGELFF.

There are a few counts of this clone. Other DNA sequences in this sample translate to the same CDR3. This sequence joins TRBV9 and TRBJ1-1; no clear D. V dropped 0 bases and J dropped 1 base, with 4 bases sitting between them. Germline CDR1 and CDR2: SGDLS and YYNGEE. CDR3 length: 13 residues. DNA of the CDR3: TGTGCCAGCAGCGTAGGCAAGAACACTGAAGCTTTCTTT. Its translation is CASSVGKNTEAFF. The entire variable domain, with the rest obtained from reference TRBV9 and TRBJ1-1, is as follows: DSGVTQTPKHLITATGQRVTLRCSPRSGDLSVYWYQQSLDQGLQFLIQYYNGEERAKGNILERFSAQQFPDLHSELNLSSLELGDSALYFCASSVGKNTEAFFGQGTRLTVV.

This clone showed up just once. The chain joins TRBV7-8 to TRBJ1-2, with TRBD1 as a possible D gene (6 bases). The V end lost 4 bases, the J end lost 4 bases, and 13 bases lay between the germline ends. This CDR3 has 14 residues. Germline CDR1 SGHVS, CDR2 FQNEAQ. The CDR3 nucleotides read TGTGCCAGCAGCTCTCGACAGGCGCGCTATGGCTACACCTTC. Translating gives CASSSRQARYGYTF.

V is TRBV9 and J is TRBJ2-1; D possibly corresponds to TRBD2 (6 bases). Germline V CDR1 and CDR2: SGDLS, YYNGEE. Trimming took off 6 bases at V and 2 bases at J, with 12 bases between the two ends. The CDR3 totals 14 residues. CDR3 residues: CASTSSGAYNEQFF. Here the CDR3 DNA reads TGTGCCAGCACGTCTTCGGGGGCCTACAATGAGCAGTTCTTC.

This sequence joins TRBV19 and TRBJ2-7, with TRBD1 matching over 7 bases. Trimming cost V 4 bases and J 1 base; bases outside gene matches: 4. Germline values: CDR1 LNHDA, CDR2 SQIVND (reference sequence). This CDR3 region has 14 residues. CDR3 region: CASSRWGQSYEQYF. For the CDR3, the DNA is TGTGCCAGTAGTAGGTGGGGACAGTCCTACGAGCAGTACTTC.

The V call is TRBV6-1, the J call TRBJ2-7; D not certain. The CDR3 length is 15 residues. Germline assignment: CDR1 MNHNS and CDR2 SASEGT. V was cut by 3 bases and J by 0 bases, with 12 bases left in between. DNA for the CDR3: TGTGCCAGCAGTGATATAGCTAACCCCTCCTACGAGCAGTACTTC. This codes for CASSDIANPSYEQYF.